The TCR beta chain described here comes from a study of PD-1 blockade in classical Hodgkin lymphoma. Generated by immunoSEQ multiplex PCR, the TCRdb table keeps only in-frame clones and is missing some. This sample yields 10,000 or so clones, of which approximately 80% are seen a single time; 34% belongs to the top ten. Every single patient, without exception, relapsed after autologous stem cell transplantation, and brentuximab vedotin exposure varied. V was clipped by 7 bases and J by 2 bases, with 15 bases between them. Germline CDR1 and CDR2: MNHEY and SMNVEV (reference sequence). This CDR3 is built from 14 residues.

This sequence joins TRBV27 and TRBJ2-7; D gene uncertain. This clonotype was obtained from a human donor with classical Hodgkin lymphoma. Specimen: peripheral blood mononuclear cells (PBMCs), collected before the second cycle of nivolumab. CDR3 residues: CASKQRDGTYEQYF. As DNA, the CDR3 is TGTGCCAGCAAACAACGAGACGGAACCTACGAGCAGTACTTC.